This T cell receptor beta chain is from a study of T cells after posttransplantation cyclophosphamide. Regarding this clone: Its antigen is unknown.

Study-level results: Later post-transplant blood repertoires were often dominated by donor CD8+ memory clones. Recipient CMV seropositivity and CMV reactivation strongly tracked TRB clonality. Tissue-infiltrating T cells from skin or gut overlapped little with blood T cells.

Treatment was busulfan-fludarabine conditioning, a marrow graft, and cyclophosphamide on days +3 and +4. Clones were read by immunoSEQ multiplex PCR, and TCRdb kept only the in-frame ones, dropping some. The sample lists 12,000 or so clones, 80% to 95% occurring once. There are 14 residues in the CDR3. Germline-derived CDR1 and CDR2 are PRHDT and FYEKMQ (reference sequence). J lost 3 bases, V lost 3 bases, and 3 bases had no gene match. The sample was PBMCs, taken after allogeneic stem cell transplant with posttransplant cyclophosphamide. The TCR originated in a female patient aged 30-39 years who received an allogeneic stem cell transplant from an unrelated donor, was CMV-positive, and had no GVHD. Some T cells could come from the graft donor. V usage is TRBV13 and J usage is TRBJ2-7; 9 bases match TRBD2. CDR3 sequence reads: CASSFSGGIYEQYF. CDR3 sequence (DNA): TGTGCCAGCAGCTTTAGCGGGGGCATCTACGAGCAGTACTTC.